This T cell receptor beta chain was retrieved from a study of shared clonotypes between healthy human individuals. About the research overall: Each donor contributed plates that comprised three CD4 naive, three CD4 memory, two CD8 naive and one CD8 memory.

Points from the study as a whole: Naive CD4 clonotypes were shared across a handful of donors at 5% to 6%. Only blood underwent sampling, and tissue repertoires likely differ.

Repertoires were generated with immunoSEQ multiplex PCR, while TCRdb's copy carries only in-frame clones and drops some. The sample has some 2.4 million clones; roughly 93% are singletons. As concerns this clone: Its antigen remains unknown.

Germline CDR1 is LNHDA and CDR2 is SQIVND (reference sequence). CDR3 length equals 13 residues. With 9 bases removed from V and 2 bases from J, the gap between germline ends came to 13 bases. Input material: naive CD4+ T cells from PBMCs. Subset defined: CD45RA+ positively selected. The TCR was taken from a man aged 18 to 29 in good health. Some clones in this sample may be carry-over from other donors' samples. The chain has TRBV19 and TRBJ1-1, with D possibly matching TRBD1 (6 bases). CDR3: CASRTAFNTEAFF. DNA of the CDR3: TGTGCCAGCAGGACAGCGTTTAACACTGAAGCTTTCTTT.